This T cell receptor beta chain was documented in a study of blood T cell repertoires in COVID-19. Across the whole study: Some COVID-19 samples were acute and others convalescent; all came from the United States, Italy and Spain.

Followed longitudinally, the Seattle patients had been enrolled during active infection. V shed 0 bases and J shed 2 bases, with 12 bases lying between them. Germline V CDR1 and CDR2: ENHRY, SYGVKD. This CDR3 contains 16 residues. Authors' data handling: Nucleated cell counts were estimated from reference gene primer amplification. TCRdb's copy holds only in-frame clones and misses some; the assay was immunoSEQ multiplex PCR. V and J calls and clone size are those listed in that table; D and trimming were worked out from the DNA. Seen here are under 200,000 clones, 84% observed once, and the top ten hold less than 3.5%.

The chain combines TRBV10-3 with TRBJ2-3; D not resolved. This TCR was sampled from a woman aged 80 or over with COVID-19, enrolled during active disease. Sample: peripheral blood. CDR3 nucleotides: TGTGCCATCAGTGAGTCGCGGCGCCAGTACACAGATACGCAGTATTTT. It translates to CAISESRRQYTDTQYF.